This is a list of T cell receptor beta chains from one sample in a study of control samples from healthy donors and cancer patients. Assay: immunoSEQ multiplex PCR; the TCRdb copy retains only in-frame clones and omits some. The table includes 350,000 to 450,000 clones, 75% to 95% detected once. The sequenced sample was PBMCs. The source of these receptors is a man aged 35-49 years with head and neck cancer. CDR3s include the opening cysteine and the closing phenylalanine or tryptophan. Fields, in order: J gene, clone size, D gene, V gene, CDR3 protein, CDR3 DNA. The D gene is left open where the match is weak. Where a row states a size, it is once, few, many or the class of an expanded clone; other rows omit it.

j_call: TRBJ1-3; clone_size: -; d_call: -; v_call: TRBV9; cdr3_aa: CASSVAPETGNTIYF; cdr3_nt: TGTGCCAGCAGCGTAGCCCCCGAGACTGGAAACACCATATATTTT
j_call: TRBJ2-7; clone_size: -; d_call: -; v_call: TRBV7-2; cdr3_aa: CASSVQVGGSVHEQYF; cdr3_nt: TGTGCCAGCAGCGTGCAAGTTGGGGGCTCGGTGCACGAGCAGTACTTC
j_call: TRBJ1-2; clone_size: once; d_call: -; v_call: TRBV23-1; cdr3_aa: CASDLPLSGQPLDYTF; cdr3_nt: TGCGCCAGCGACCTCCCCCTGTCCGGCCAGCCCCTTGACTACACCTTC
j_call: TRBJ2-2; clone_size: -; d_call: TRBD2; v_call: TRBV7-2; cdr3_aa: CASSRGGAGGELFF; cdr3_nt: TGTGCCAGCAGTCGCGGGGGGGCCGGCGGGGAGCTGTTTTTT
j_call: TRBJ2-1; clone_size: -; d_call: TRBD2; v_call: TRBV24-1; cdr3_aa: CATSDSTSGAYNEQFF; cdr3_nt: TGTGCCACCAGTGACTCGACTAGCGGGGCGTACAATGAGCAGTTCTTC
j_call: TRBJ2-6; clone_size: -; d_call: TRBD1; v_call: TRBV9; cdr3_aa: CASKGQTAGANVLTF; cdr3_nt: TGTGCCAGCAAGGGACAGACAGCTGGGGCCAACGTCCTGACTTTC
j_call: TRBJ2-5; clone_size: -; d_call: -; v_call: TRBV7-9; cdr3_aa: CASSLAEGWGTLMGETQYF; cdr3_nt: TGTGCCAGCAGCTTAGCGGAGGGTTGGGGGACCTTAATGGGCGAGACCCAGTACTTC
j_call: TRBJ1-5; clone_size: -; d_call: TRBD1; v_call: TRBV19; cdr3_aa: CASSTMTGIRAQPQHF; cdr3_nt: TGTGCCAGTAGTACGATGACAGGGATTAGAGCTCAGCCCCAGCATTTT
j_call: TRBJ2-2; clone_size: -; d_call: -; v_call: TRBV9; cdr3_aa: CASSVEDTGELFF; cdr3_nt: TGTGCCAGCAGCGTAGAGGACACCGGGGAGCTGTTTTTT
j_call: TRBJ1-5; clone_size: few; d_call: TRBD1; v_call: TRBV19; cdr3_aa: CASSMGRDRVHQPQHF; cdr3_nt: TGTGCCAGTAGTATGGGGAGGGACAGGGTTCATCAGCCCCAGCATTTT
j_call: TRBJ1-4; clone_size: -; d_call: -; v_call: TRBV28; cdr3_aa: CASTSAGRREKLFF; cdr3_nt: TGTGCCAGCACCTCGGCAGGGCGGCGCGAAAAACTGTTTTTT
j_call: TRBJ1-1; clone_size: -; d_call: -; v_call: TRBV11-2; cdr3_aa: CASSPRATIANTEAFF; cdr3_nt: TGTGCCAGCAGCCCTCGTGCGACGATCGCTAACACTGAAGCTTTCTTT
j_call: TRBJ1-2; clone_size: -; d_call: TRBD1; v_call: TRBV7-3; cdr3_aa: CASSSDRGSGYTF; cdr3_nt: TGTGCCAGCAGCTCGGACAGGGGGAGCGGCTACACCTTC
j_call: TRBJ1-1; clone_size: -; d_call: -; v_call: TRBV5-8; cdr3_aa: CASSLSLGAGNTEAFF; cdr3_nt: TGTGCCAGCAGTTTGTCCCTCGGGGCAGGGAACACTGAAGCTTTCTTT
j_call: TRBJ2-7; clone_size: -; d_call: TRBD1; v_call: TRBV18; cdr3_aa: CASSSGQGYEQYF; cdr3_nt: TGTGCCAGCTCCTCGGGACAGGGTTACGAGCAGTACTTC
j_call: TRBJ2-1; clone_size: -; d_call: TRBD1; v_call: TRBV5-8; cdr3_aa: CASSTGVSSYNEQFF; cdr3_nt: TGTGCCAGCAGCACAGGGGTCAGCTCCTACAATGAGCAGTTCTTC
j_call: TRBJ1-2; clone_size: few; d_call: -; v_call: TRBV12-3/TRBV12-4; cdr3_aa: CASSLMAGGGYTF; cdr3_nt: TGTGCCAGCAGTTTGATGGCAGGAGGCGGCTACACCTTC
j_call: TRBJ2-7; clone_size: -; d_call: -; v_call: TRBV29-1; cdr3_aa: CSVVEGSGPQQYF; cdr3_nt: TGCAGCGTTGTGGAGGGATCTGGACCTCAGCAGTACTTC
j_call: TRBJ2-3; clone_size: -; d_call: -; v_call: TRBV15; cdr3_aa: CATGPVAGQSTDTQYF; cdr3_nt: TGTGCCACCGGGCCAGTAGCGGGACAGTCCACAGATACGCAGTATTTT
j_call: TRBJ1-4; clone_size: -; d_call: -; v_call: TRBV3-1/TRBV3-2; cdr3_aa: CASSQEVREEKLFF; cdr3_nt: TGTGCCAGCAGCCAAGAGGTCAGGGAGGAAAAACTGTTTTTT
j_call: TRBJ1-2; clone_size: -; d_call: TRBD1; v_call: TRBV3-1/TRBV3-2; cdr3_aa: CASSSLVPGQGFYGYTF; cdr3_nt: TGTGCCAGCAGCTCACTAGTACCGGGACAGGGGTTCTATGGCTACACCTTC
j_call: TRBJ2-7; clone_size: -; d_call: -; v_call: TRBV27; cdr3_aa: CASSLEGYEQYF; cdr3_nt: TGTGCCAGCAGTCTGGAAGGATACGAGCAGTACTTC
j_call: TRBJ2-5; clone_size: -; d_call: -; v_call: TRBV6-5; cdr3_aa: CASSYRLGGETQYF; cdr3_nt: TGTGCCAGCAGTTACCGGTTGGGAGGCGAGACCCAGTACTTC
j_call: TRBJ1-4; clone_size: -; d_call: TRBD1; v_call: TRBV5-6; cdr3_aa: CASSEPGQAGEKLFF; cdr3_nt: TGTGCCAGCAGCGAACCGGGACAGGCCGGGGAAAAACTGTTTTTT
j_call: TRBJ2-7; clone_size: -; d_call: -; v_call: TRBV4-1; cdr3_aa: CASSQGMGTYEQYF; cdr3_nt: TGCGCCAGCAGCCAAGGTATGGGTACCTACGAGCAGTACTTC
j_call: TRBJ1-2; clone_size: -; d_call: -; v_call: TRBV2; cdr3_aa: CASSGGEGGYTF; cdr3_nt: TGTGCCAGCAGCGGCGGGGAGGGAGGCTACACCTTC
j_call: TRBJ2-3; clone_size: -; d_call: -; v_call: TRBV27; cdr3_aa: CASRGGADTQYF; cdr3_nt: TGTGCCAGCAGAGGAGGCGCAGATACGCAGTATTTT
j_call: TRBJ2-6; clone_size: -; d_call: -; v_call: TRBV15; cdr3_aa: CATSRRTHSGANVLTF; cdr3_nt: TGTGCCACCAGCAGAAGGACACACTCTGGGGCCAACGTCCTGACTTTC
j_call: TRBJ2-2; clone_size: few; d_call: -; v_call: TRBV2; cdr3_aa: CASSDNREGTGELFF; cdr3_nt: TGTGCCAGCAGTGATAACAGGGAGGGCACCGGGGAGCTGTTTTTT
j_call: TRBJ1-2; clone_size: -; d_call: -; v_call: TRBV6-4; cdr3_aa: CASSERSIRGYTF; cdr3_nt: TGTGCCAGCAGTGAAAGGAGCATAAGGGGCTACACCTTC
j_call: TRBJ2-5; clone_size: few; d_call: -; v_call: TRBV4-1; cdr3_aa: CASSQQETETQYF; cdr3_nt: TGCGCCAGCAGCCAACAAGAGACGGAGACCCAGTACTTC
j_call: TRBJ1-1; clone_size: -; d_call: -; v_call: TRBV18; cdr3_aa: CASSPGDLNTEAFF; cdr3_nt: TGTGCCAGCTCACCCGGGGACTTGAACACTGAAGCTTTCTTT
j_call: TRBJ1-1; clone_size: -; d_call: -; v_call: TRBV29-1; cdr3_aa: CSVDRGRGNTEAFF; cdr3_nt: TGCAGCGTTGACCGGGGGAGGGGGAACACTGAAGCTTTCTTT
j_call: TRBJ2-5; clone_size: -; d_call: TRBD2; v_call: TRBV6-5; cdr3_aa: CASSGGGETQYF; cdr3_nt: TGTGCCAGCAGCGGGGGGGGAGAGACCCAGTACTTC
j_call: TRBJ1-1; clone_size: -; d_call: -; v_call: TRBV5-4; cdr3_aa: CASSLGGLNTEAFF; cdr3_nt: TGTGCCAGCAGCTTGGGAGGGTTAAACACTGAAGCTTTCTTT
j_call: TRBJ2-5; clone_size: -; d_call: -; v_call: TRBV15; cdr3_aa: CATSSRDETQYF; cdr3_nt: TGTGCCACCAGCAGCAGGGATGAGACCCAGTACTTC
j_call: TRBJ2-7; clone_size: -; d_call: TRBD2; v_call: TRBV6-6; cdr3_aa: CASSLRGESDEQYF; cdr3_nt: TGTGCCAGCAGTCTTCGGGGGGAAAGCGACGAGCAGTACTTC
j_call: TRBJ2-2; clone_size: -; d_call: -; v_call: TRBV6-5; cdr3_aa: CASRGGTGELFF; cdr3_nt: TGTGCCAGCAGGGGGGGCACCGGGGAGCTGTTTTTT
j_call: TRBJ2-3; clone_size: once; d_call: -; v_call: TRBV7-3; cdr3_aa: CASSMGHSTDTQYF; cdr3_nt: TGTGCCAGCAGCATGGGACACAGCACAGATACGCAGTATTTT
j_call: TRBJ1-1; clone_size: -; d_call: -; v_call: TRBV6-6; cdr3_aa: CASSPYRVKNTEAFF; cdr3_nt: TGTGCCAGCAGTCCTTATAGGGTGAAGAACACTGAAGCTTTCTTT
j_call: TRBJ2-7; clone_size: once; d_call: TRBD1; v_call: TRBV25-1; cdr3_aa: CASSEFLAGTGSEQYF; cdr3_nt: TGTGCCAGCAGTGAATTCTTAGCCGGGACAGGGTCCGAGCAGTACTTC
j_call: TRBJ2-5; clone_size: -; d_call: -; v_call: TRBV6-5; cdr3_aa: CATAPWAAQETQYF; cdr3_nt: TGTGCCACCGCCCCGTGGGCGGCCCAAGAGACCCAGTACTTC
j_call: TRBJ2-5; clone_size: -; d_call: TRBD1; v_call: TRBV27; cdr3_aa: CASSPGTGGKETQYF; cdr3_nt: TGTGCCAGCAGCCCAGGGACAGGGGGGAAAGAGACCCAGTACTTC